The sequence of this T cell receptor (beta chain) was determined in a study of blood T cell repertoires in COVID-19. Across the study: Samples of COVID-19 (acute and convalescent) were obtained from the United States, Italy and Spain.

The CDR3 has 16 residues. Trimming cost V 5 bases and J 2 bases; bases outside gene matches: 9. Germline CDR1 LGHDT, CDR2 YNNKEL (reference sequence). Repertoires were generated with immunoSEQ multiplex PCR, while TCRdb's copy carries only in-frame clones and drops some. The sample yields about 200,000 clones, around 82% seen once. This clone was observed a few times. The sequenced sample consisted of peripheral blood. This sequence was found in a woman between 65 and 79 years old with acute or convalescent COVID-19. The V and J genes are TRBV3-1 (or the pseudogene TRBV3-2) and TRBJ1-5, with 7 bases identical to TRBD1. DNA of the CDR3: TGTGCCAGCAGCGGAAGAAGCCAGGGGGGCAATCAGCCCCAGCATTTT. This translates into CASSGRSQGGNQPQHF.